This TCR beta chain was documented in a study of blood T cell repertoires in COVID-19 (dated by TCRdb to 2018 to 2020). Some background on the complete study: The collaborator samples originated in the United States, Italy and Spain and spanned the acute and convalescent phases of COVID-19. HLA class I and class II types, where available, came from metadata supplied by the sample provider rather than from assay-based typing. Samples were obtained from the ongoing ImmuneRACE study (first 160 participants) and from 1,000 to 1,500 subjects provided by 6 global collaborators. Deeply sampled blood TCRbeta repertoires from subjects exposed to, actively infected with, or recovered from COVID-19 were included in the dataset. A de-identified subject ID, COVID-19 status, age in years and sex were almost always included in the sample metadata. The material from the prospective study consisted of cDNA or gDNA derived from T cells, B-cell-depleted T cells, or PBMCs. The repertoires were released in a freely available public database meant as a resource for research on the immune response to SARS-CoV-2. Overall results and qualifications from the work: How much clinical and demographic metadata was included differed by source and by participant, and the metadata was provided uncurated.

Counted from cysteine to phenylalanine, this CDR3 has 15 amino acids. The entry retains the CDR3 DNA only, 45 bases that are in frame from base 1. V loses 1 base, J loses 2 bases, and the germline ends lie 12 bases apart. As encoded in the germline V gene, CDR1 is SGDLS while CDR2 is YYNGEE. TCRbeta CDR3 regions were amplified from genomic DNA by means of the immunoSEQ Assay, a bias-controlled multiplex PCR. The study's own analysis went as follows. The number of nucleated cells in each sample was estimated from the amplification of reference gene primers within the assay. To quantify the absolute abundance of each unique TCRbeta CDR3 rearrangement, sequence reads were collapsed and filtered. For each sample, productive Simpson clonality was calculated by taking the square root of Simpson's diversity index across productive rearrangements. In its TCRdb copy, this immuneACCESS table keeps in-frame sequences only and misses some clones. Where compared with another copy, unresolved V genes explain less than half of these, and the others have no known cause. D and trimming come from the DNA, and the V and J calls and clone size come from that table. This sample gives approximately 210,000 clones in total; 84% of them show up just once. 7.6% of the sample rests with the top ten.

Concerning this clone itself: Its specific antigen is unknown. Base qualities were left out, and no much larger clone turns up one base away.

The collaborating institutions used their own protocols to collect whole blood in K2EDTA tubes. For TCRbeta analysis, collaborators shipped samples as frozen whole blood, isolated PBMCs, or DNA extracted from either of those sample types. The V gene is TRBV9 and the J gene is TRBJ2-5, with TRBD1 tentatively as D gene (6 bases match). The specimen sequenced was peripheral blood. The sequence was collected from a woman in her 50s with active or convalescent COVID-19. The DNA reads TGTGCCAGCAGCGTATCGACAGGCCGTCAAGAGACCCAGTACTTC. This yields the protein CASSVSTGRQETQYF.